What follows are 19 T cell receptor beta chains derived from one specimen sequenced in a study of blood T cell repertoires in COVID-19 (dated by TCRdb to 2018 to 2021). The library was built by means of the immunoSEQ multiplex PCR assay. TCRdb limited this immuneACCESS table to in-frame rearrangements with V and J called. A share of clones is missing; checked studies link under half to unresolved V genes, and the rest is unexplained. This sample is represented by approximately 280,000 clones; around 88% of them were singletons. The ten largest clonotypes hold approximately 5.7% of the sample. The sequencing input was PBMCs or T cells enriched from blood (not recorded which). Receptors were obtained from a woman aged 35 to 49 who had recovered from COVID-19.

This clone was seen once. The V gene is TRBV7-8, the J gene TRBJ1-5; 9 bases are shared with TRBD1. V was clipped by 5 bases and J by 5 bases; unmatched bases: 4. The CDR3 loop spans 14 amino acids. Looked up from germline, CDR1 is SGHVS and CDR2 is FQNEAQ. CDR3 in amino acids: CASSAGQGDQPQHF. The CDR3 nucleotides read TGTGCCAGCAGCGCGGGACAGGGAGATCAGCCCCAGCATTTT.

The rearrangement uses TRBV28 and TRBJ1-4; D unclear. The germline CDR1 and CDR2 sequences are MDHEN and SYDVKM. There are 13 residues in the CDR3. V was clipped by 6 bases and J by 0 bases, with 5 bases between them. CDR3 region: CASRSSTNEKLFF. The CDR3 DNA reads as TGTGCCAGCAGGAGTTCAACTAATGAAAAACTGTTTTTT.

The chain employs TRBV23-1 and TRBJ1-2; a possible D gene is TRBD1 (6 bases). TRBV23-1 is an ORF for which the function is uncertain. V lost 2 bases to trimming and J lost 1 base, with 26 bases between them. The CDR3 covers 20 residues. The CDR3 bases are TGCGCCAGCAGTCAAGAGGACAGCAGGGAAGGTGTCTGGGTTAACTATGGCTACACCTTC. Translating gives CASSQEDSREGVWVNYGYTF.

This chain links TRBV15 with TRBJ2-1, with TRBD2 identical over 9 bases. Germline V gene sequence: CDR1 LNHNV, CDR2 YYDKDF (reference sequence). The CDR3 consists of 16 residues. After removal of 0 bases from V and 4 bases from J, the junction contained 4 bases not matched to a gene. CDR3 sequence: CATSRDRREGYNEQFF. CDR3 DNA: TGTGCCACCAGCAGAGACAGGCGGGAGGGGTACAATGAGCAGTTCTTC.

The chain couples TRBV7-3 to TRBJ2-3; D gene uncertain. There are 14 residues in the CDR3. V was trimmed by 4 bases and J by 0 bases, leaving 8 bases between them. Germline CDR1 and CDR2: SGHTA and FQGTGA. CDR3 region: CASSSYASTDTQYF. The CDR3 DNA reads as TGTGCCAGCAGCTCCTACGCTAGCACAGATACGCAGTATTTT.

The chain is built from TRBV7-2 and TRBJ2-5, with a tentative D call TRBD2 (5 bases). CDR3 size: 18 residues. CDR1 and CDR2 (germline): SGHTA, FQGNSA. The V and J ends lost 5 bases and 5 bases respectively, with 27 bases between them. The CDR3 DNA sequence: TGTGCCAGCAGCCAACACGGCACGATGGACCCTCGAGGGGAGACCCAGTACTTC. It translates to CASSQHGTMDPRGETQYF.

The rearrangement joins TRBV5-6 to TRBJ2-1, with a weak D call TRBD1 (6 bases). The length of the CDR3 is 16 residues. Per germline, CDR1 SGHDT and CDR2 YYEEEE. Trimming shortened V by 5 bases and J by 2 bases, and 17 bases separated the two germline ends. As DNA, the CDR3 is TGTGCCAGCAGGGGGACACAGGGCAACACCTACAATGAGCAGTTCTTC. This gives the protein CASRGTQGNTYNEQFF.

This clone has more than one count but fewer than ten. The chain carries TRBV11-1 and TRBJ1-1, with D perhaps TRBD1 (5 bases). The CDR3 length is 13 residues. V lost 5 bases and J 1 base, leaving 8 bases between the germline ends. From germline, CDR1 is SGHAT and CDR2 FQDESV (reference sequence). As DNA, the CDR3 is TGTGCCAGCAGCGCCAGGGAGAACACTGAAGCTTTCTTT. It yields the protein CASSARENTEAFF.

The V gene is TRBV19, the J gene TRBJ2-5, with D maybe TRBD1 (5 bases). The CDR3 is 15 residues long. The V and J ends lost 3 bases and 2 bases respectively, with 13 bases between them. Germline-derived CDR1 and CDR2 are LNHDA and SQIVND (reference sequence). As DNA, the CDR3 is TGTGCCAGTAGTATCCAGGGCCTAGATCAAGAGACCCAGTACTTC. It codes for CASSIQGLDQETQYF.

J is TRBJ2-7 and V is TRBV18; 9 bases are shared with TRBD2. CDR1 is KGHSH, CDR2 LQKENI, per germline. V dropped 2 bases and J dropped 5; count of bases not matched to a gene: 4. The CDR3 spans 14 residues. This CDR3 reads CASSPLREGNEQYF. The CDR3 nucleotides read TGTGCCAGCTCACCATTGCGGGAGGGGAACGAGCAGTACTTC.

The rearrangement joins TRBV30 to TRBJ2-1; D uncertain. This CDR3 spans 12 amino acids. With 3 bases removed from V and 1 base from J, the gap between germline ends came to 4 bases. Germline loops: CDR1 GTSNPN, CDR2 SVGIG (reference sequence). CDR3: CAWSESYNEQFF. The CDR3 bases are TGTGCCTGGAGCGAGTCCTACAATGAGCAGTTCTTC.

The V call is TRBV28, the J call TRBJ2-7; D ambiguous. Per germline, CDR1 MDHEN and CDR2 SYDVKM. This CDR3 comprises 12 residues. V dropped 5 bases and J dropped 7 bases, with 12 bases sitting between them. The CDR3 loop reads CASSLTPQEQYF. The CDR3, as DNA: TGTGCCAGCAGTCTGACACCGCAAGAGCAGTACTTC.

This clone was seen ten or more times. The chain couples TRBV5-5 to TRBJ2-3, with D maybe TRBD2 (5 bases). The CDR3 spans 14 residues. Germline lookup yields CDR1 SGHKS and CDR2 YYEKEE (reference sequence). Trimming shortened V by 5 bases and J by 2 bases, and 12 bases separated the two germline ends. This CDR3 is CASRRVPDTDTQYF. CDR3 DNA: TGTGCCAGCAGGCGGGTCCCCGACACAGATACGCAGTATTTT.

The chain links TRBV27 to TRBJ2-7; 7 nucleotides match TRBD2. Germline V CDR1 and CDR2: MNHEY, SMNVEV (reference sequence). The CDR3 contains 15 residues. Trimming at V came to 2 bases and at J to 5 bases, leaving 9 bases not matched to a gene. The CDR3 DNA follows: TGTGCCAGCAGTTTAGGAGGCGGGAGCATGGACGAGCAGTACTTC. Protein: CASSLGGGSMDEQYF.

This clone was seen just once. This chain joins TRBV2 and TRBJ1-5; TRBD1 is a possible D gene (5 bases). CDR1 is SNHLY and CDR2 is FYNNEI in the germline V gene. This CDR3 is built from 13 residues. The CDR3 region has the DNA TGTGCTGCCCGTTACAGGCGCGGGGAGCCCCAGCATTTT. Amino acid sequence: CAARYRRGEPQHF. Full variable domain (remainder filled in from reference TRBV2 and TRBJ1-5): EPEVTQTPSHQVTQMGQEVILRCVPISNHLYFYWYRQILGQKVEFLVSFYNNEISEKSEIFDDQFSVERPDGSNFTLKIRSTKLEDSAMYFCAARYRRGEPQHFGDGTRLSIL.

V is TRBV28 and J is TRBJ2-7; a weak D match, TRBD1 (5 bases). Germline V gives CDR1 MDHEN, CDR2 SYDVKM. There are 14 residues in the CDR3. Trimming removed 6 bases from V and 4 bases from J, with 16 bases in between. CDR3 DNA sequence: TGTGCCAGCAGCCGCTTTTTGGGGCAGTACGAGCAGTACTTC. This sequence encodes CASSRFLGQYEQYF.

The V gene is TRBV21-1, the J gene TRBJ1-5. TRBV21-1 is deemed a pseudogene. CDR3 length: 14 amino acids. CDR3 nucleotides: TGTGCCAGCACAAACACGGGGGGATCGGAGCCCCAGCATTTT. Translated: CASTNTGGSEPQHF.

CDR3 sequence (DNA): TGTGCCATCAGTGAGTCGGGGGGGGACACTGAAGCTTTCTTT. As protein: CAISESGGDTEAFF. The J gene is TRBJ1-1, the V gene TRBV10-3; perhaps TRBD1 as D (5 bases). CDR3 length: 14 amino acids. Germline V gene data show CDR1 as ENHRY and CDR2 as SYGVKD. V lost 0 bases to trimming and J lost 3 bases, with 8 bases between them.

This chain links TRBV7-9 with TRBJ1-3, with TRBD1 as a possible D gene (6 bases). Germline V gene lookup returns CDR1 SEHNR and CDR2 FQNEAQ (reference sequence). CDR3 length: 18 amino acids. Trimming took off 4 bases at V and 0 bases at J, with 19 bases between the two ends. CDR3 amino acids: CASSSRAVTGYSGNTIYF. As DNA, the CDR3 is TGTGCCAGCAGCTCCCGGGCGGTGACAGGCTACTCTGGAAACACCATATATTTT.